The T cell receptor (beta chain) under discussion was sequenced for a study of T cells after yellow fever vaccination. Whole-study context: Low-cell-number fractions underwent preparation using SMART-Seq v4 Ultra Low Input.

TCRdb reprocessed the 5' RACE reads with MiXCR, giving one entry per CDR3 protein. The sample has some 120,000 distinct CDR3 sequences, about 16% seen once. The CDR3 has 11 amino acids. V dropped 3 bases and J dropped 5 bases, with 4 bases sitting between them. This clonotype was counted between two and nine times. The sequence was obtained from a man in his late teens or twenties who received the YFV17D yellow fever vaccine. The material sequenced was CD8+ T cells sorted from PBMCs, taken 5 days after the yellow fever booster vaccination. The V call is TRBV12-3 or TRBV12-4, the J call TRBJ1-2, with D hard to call. The CDR3 nucleotides are TGTGCCAGCAGTTTGGGTTATGGCTACACCTTC. It translates to CASSLGYGYTF.